The 4 T cell receptor beta chains below were found in one sample sequenced in a study of blood T cell repertoires in COVID-19. The method was immunoSEQ multiplex PCR; TCRdb's version includes in-frame clones alone and lacks a portion of them. The table includes approximately 85,000 clones, about nine tenths detected once. The specimen sequenced was peripheral blood. The source is a man between 50 and 59 years old with active or convalescent COVID-19.

This clone was counted between two and nine times. The chain is built from TRBV7-2 and TRBJ1-5; TRBD1 matches 7 bases. Germline lookup yields CDR1 SGHTA and CDR2 FQGNSA. After removal of 4 bases from V and 1 base from J, the junction contained 4 bases not matched to a gene. This CDR3 contains 15 residues. Written as DNA, the CDR3 is TGTGCCAGCAGCTCCAAGGGGGCCAGCAATCAGCCCCAGCATTTT. Translated, it gives CASSSKGASNQPQHF.

This chain connects TRBV19 to TRBJ2-7; the match to TRBD1 covers 9 bases. Germline V lookup: CDR1 LNHDA, CDR2 SQIVND (reference sequence). V lost 4 bases to trimming and J lost 5 bases; unmatched junction nucleotides: 3. This CDR3 region has 13 residues. The CDR3 coding sequence is TGTGCCAGTAGTAGGGACAGGGACCACGAGCAGTACTTC. Translated: CASSRDRDHEQYF.

The chain uses TRBV7-2 and TRBJ2-5, with 8 bases aligning to TRBD2. Trimming took 1 base from V and 7 from J; bases not matched to a gene: 11. This CDR3 is 16 amino acids long. Germline V gene data show CDR1 as SGHTA and CDR2 as FQGNSA. The CDR3 protein is CASSLVAGWSFTTQYF. In DNA, the CDR3 is TGTGCCAGCAGCTTAGTAGCGGGGTGGTCGTTTACGACCCAGTACTTC.

The rearrangement uses TRBV2 and TRBJ2-7; D may be TRBD1 (7 bases). CDR1 is SNHLY, CDR2 FYNNEI, per germline. This CDR3 contains 17 residues. V shed 3 bases and J shed 6 bases, with 24 bases lying between them. The CDR3 sequence is CASSEGGRGRPGSEQYF. The CDR3 nucleotides read TGTGCCAGCAGTGAGGGAGGAAGGGGGCGGCCGGGGAGCGAGCAGTACTTC.